This T cell receptor (beta chain) derives from a study of cytomegalovirus exposure and HLA in healthy donors. PCR employed 60 Vbeta and 13 Jbeta primers. The table came from immunoSEQ multiplex PCR; TCRdb's copy has only in-frame clones and leaves some out. This repertoire shows about 140,000 clones, 80% found once; its top ten account for just over 4.5%. Trimming cost V 3 bases and J 1 base; bases outside gene matches: 12. The germline V gene encodes CDR1 LNHDA and CDR2 SQIVND (reference sequence). This CDR3 spans 20 amino acids. This clone came up once. The sequenced sample consisted of PBMCs. The receptor was derived from a man aged 35 to 55 in good health and CMV-seronegative. The chain couples TRBV19 to TRBJ2-5, with 15 bases aligning to TRBD2. CDR3 nucleotides: TGTGCCAGTAGTATGAGAGGACTAGCGGGGGGGCCTGGGCGCCAAGAGACCCAGTACTTC. Protein: CASSMRGLAGGPGRQETQYF.